This T cell receptor (beta chain) is drawn from a study of cytomegalovirus exposure and HLA in healthy donors. Primers included in the PCR were 60 Vbeta and 13 Jbeta primers. Measured with immunoSEQ multiplex PCR; TCRdb has only the in-frame clones, and not every one. The sample has some 78,000 clones; 80% are singletons. V lost 1 base to trimming and J lost 8 bases; unmatched junction nucleotides: 7. Per germline, CDR1 LNHNV and CDR2 YYDKDF (reference sequence). CDR3 size: 15 residues. As regards this clone: Its matching antigen is unknown.

Findings and limits, study-wide: According to the study, 160 or so TCR beta chains were cytomegalovirus-associated.

Sequencing used PBMCs. This clonotype was sampled from a man between 45 and 60 years old in good health and CMV-seropositive. The chain joins TRBV15 to TRBJ1-4; 7 bases fit TRBD1. The CDR3: CATSRVDRLWEKLFF. CDR3 coding DNA: TGTGCCACCAGCAGAGTGGACAGGCTCTGGGAAAAACTGTTTTTT.